These 22 T cell receptor beta chains were sequenced from one sample in a study of cytomegalovirus exposure and HLA in healthy donors. This PCR relied on a set of 60 Vbeta primers and 13 Jbeta primers. Assay used: immunoSEQ multiplex PCR; TCRdb lists only in-frame clones, some missing. The sample holds around 150,000 clones; roughly 77% are singletons and the top ten take just under 5%. The specimen was PBMCs. Receptors were obtained from a male donor in good health and CMV-seronegative.

This clone was seen a single time. This chain joins TRBV5-1 and TRBJ1-5; 10 bases match TRBD1. V gave up 2 bases and J gave up 6 bases; unmatched junction bases: 5. Germline CDR1 SGHRS, CDR2 YFSETQ. This CDR3 comprises 15 residues. CDR3 DNA sequence: TGCGCCAGCAGCTTAGACGGACAGGGGGGTCAGCCCCAGCATTTT. Residues: CASSLDGQGGQPQHF. Full variable domain (missing parts from reference TRBV5-1 and TRBJ1-5): KAGVTQTPRYLIKTRGQQVTLSCSPISGHRSVSWYQQTPGQGLQFLFEYFSETQRNKGNFPGRFSGRQFSNSRSEMNVSTLELGDSALYLCASSLDGQGGQPQHFGDGTRLSIL.

The J gene is TRBJ1-3, the V gene TRBV10-3, with 7 bases fitting TRBD1. With V trimmed by 8 bases and J by 4 bases, 8 bases remained unmatched. This CDR3 is built from 14 residues. Germline V gives CDR1 ENHRY, CDR2 SYGVKD. The CDR3 nucleotides read TGTGCCATCTTAAAGACAGGGAAAGGAAACACCATATATTTT. Translation: CAILKTGKGNTIYF.

A few counts support this clone. The chain uses TRBV28 and TRBJ2-2; the D gene is possibly TRBD2 (6 bases). Trimming removed 4 bases from V and 4 bases from J, with 22 bases in between. Germline values: CDR1 MDHEN, CDR2 SYDVKM. The CDR3 length is 18 residues. CDR3 nucleotide sequence: TGTGCCAGCAGTTCCCCGGCAGGGCAGTTGGGACTCACCGGGGAGCTGTTTTTT. Amino acid sequence: CASSSPAGQLGLTGELFF.

The rearrangement links TRBV30 to TRBJ2-7; 9 bases fit TRBD2. Germline lookup yields CDR1 GTSNPN and CDR2 SVGIG (reference sequence). V trimming: 2 bases; J trimming: 0 bases; junction bases outside the gene matches: 5. CDR3 length: 15 residues. The CDR3, as DNA: TGTGCCTGGAGTCCCTTAGCGGGAGTCTCCTACGAGCAGTACTTC. It yields the protein CAWSPLAGVSYEQYF.

The J gene is TRBJ2-7, the V gene TRBV19; possibly TRBD1 for D (6 bases). Between the trimmed V and J ends, which lost 5 bases and 3 bases, there was a span of 11 bases. Germline-derived CDR1 and CDR2 are LNHDA and SQIVND (reference sequence). The CDR3 contains 13 residues. CDR3 sequence reads: CASSRDTLYEQYF. The DNA of the CDR3 is TGTGCCAGTAGTCGGGACACGCTCTACGAGCAGTACTTC. Full variable domain (rest looked up from reference TRBV19 and TRBJ2-7): DGGITQSPKYLFRKEGQNVTLSCEQNLNHDAMYWYRQDPGQGLRLIYYSQIVNDFQKGDIAEGYSVSREKKESFPLTVTSAQKNPTAFYLCASSRDTLYEQYFGPGTRLTVT.

The J gene is TRBJ1-2, the V gene TRBV19; D gene uncertain. Germline V gives CDR1 LNHDA, CDR2 SQIVND (reference sequence). CDR3 length: 15 residues. V lost 3 bases to trimming and J lost 4 bases, with 15 bases between them. In DNA, the CDR3 is TGTGCCAGTAGTATTGCGGTGCTGGAGGGCTATGGCTACACCTTC. Protein: CASSIAVLEGYGYTF.

The chain uses TRBV1 and TRBJ2-1; the table's TRBD2 call for D was not verified on the DNA. TRBV1 is flagged as a pseudogene. The CDR3 loop spans 20 amino acids. The CDR3 here is CTSSQDLWLAGGLHNGEQFF. CDR3 nucleotide sequence: TGCACCAGCAGCCAAGATTTGTGGCTAGCGGGGGGTTTGCACAATGGTGAGCAGTTCTTC.

This chain uses TRBV5-1 with TRBJ1-5; D call uncertain. V was clipped by 0 bases and J by 1 base, with 5 bases between them. This CDR3 contains 14 residues. Germline V gene data show CDR1 as SGHRS and CDR2 as YFSETQ. The DNA of the CDR3 is TGCGCCAGCAGCTTGGCCGGGAGCAATCAGCCCCAGCATTTT. Protein: CASSLAGSNQPQHF.

This chain joins TRBV5-6 and TRBJ1-1; D remains unclear. Germline CDR1 reads SGHDT; CDR2 reads YYEEEE. The CDR3 is 11 amino acids. V was pared by 6 bases and J by 4 bases, with 7 bases between. The CDR3 DNA follows: TGTGCCAGCACCCGAGGCACTGAAGCTTTCTTT. Amino acid sequence: CASTRGTEAFF.

This rearrangement joins TRBV10-3 to TRBJ2-1; D perhaps matches TRBD1 (5 bases). The CDR3 loop spans 11 amino acids. The V gene lost 9 bases and the J gene lost 7 bases, with 10 bases spanning the gap. Germline CDR1 reads ENHRY; CDR2 reads SYGVKD. The CDR3 sequence is CAILRVNEQFF. The CDR3 DNA reads as TGTGCCATTCTCAGGGTTAATGAGCAGTTCTTC.

This clone was observed once. CDR3 nucleotide sequence: TGTGCCAGCACCAAACAACAGGGGTACAATGAGCAGTTCTTC. It is translated as CASTKQQGYNEQFF. The gene calls are TRBV6-5 and TRBJ2-1; 7 nucleotides align to TRBD1. The junction had 7 bases not matched to a gene; V was cut back by 7 bases and J by 4 bases. The CDR3 is 14 amino acids. CDR1 and CDR2 from the germline V gene are MNHEY and SVGAGI.

This chain joins TRBV6-5 and TRBJ2-1; tentative D call: TRBD2 (6 bases). The germline V gene has CDR1 MNHEY and CDR2 SVGAGI. V gave up 6 bases and J gave up 4 bases, with 13 bases separating them. This CDR3 region has 14 residues. CDR3 bases: TGTGCCAGCAGGGAGCGGGCCACTTACAATGAGCAGTTCTTC. Translation: CASRERATYNEQFF.

The chain carries TRBV2 and TRBJ1-5; D gene unclear. The CDR3 has 13 residues. Trimming removed 3 bases from V and 6 bases from J, with 9 bases in between. Germline V gene sequence: CDR1 SNHLY, CDR2 FYNNEI. The CDR3 DNA follows: TGTGCCAGCAGTGATTCCGGTTCTCAGCCCCAGCATTTT. Residues: CASSDSGSQPQHF.

This clone has more than one count but fewer than ten. The chain links TRBV7-9 to TRBJ1-2, with 9 bases that match TRBD1. This CDR3 region has 14 residues. Germline V lookup: CDR1 SEHNR, CDR2 FQNEAQ (reference sequence). Trimming at V came to 4 bases and at J to 6 bases, leaving 6 bases not matched to a gene. CDR3 protein: CASSWERDRDGYTF. In DNA form, the CDR3 reads TGTGCCAGCAGCTGGGAGCGGGACAGGGATGGCTACACCTTC.

This rearrangement joins TRBV10-3 to TRBJ1-4; tentatively, D is TRBD1 (6 bases). There are 13 residues in the CDR3. Germline lookup yields CDR1 ENHRY and CDR2 SYGVKD. The V end lost 10 bases, the J end lost 6 bases, and 15 bases lay between the germline ends. The CDR3 DNA follows: TGTGCCAGTAACGAGGGGGTTGATGAAAAACTGTTTTTT. Its translation is CASNEGVDEKLFF.

The CDR3 loop reads CASRTGLADNEQFF. In nucleotides, the CDR3 is TGTGCCAGCAGAACAGGACTAGCGGACAATGAGCAGTTCTTC. This chain uses TRBV28 with TRBJ2-1; 10 nucleotides agree with TRBD2. The CDR3 has 14 residues. Unmatched junction bases numbered 4, after V lost 6 bases and J lost 5 bases. The germline V gene has CDR1 MDHEN and CDR2 SYDVKM.

The chain has TRBV11-2 and TRBJ1-1; perhaps TRBD1 as D (5 bases). Germline-derived CDR1 and CDR2 are SGHAT and FQNNGV. V lost 0 bases and J 2 bases, leaving 7 bases between the germline ends. The CDR3 consists of 14 residues. This CDR3 is CASSLDGGNTEAFF. CDR3 bases: TGTGCCAGCAGCTTAGACGGGGGAAACACTGAAGCTTTCTTT.

Here the CDR3 DNA reads TGCAGTTCCCCAGGGGCGGGTGGCTACACCTTC. The encoded protein is CSSPGAGGYTF. The chain links TRBV20-1 to TRBJ1-2, with D perhaps TRBD1 (6 bases). Trimming took 8 bases from V and 7 from J, leaving 14 bases between them. This CDR3 has 11 residues. CDR1 is DFQATT and CDR2 is SNEGSKA in the germline V gene (reference sequence).

This clone has a handful of counts. The genes are TRBV5-5 and TRBJ2-7; D might be TRBD2 (7 bases). This CDR3 has 16 amino acids. Germline CDR1 SGHKS, CDR2 YYEKEE (reference sequence). Trimming removed 3 bases at V and 5 bases at J, with 21 bases between. This CDR3 is CASSSSGGGVMHEQYF. The CDR3 DNA sequence: TGTGCCAGCAGCTCCAGTGGGGGGGGCGTTATGCACGAGCAGTACTTC.

This clone was counted only a few times. The chain links TRBV27 to TRBJ2-7; D may be TRBD2 (7 bases). CDR3 size: 15 residues. Germline values: CDR1 MNHEY, CDR2 SMNVEV (reference sequence). With 3 bases removed from V and 4 bases from J, the gap between germline ends came to 16 bases. This CDR3 reads CASSFSGGAIYEQYF. The CDR3 DNA is TGTGCCAGCAGTTTCTCGGGGGGCGCAATATACGAGCAGTACTTC.

V gene TRBV21-1 combines with J gene TRBJ1-5; the D call in the table, TRBD1, was not verified against the DNA. TRBV21-1 is recorded as a pseudogene. The CDR3 runs 17 residues. The CDR3 DNA follows: TGTGCCAGCAGCAAAGGCGGGACAGGCAATAGCAATCAGCCCCAGCATTTT. Its protein product is CASSKGGTGNSNQPQHF.

V and J are TRBV10-3 and TRBJ1-4; 10 nucleotides align to TRBD1. This CDR3 is built from 14 residues. Trimming removed 2 bases from V and 8 bases from J; junction bases left unmatched: 2. Per the germline V gene, CDR1 is ENHRY and CDR2 is SYGVKD. As DNA, the CDR3 is TGTGCCATCAGTGAGGGGACAGGGGTGGAAAAACTGTTTTTT. It yields the protein CAISEGTGVEKLFF.